This T cell receptor (beta chain) was observed in a study of blood T cell repertoires in COVID-19. Study summary: Acute and convalescent COVID-19 samples came from the United States, Italy and Spain. T cells, B-cell-depleted T cells, or PBMCs supplied cDNA or gDNA.

This CDR3 has 15 residues. The V gene end was trimmed by 1 base and the J gene end by 6 bases; junction bases not matched to a gene: 0. Germline V lookup: CDR1 LGHDT, CDR2 YNNKEL (reference sequence). Concerning this clone: The same CDR3 can be traced to other DNA sequences in this sample.

Under the authors' procedure: Researchers report that nucleated cell counts were estimated from reference gene primer amplification. TCRdb keeps only in-frame clones here, not all; method: immunoSEQ multiplex PCR. V and J calls and clone size are given by that table; D and trimming were obtained from the DNA. This sample has 35,000 to 40,000 clones, with 70% to 90% found just once. The source material was peripheral blood. The chain combines TRBV3-1 (or the pseudogene TRBV3-2) with TRBJ2-1, with 13 bases identical to TRBD2. The sequence was collected from a man in his sixties with active COVID-19. The CDR3 nucleotides read TGTGCCAGCAGCCAAGGACTAGCGGGAGGCAATGAGCAGTTCTTC. Protein sequence: CASSQGLAGGNEQFF.